The 9 T cell receptor beta chains below come from one sample, sequenced in a study of blood T cell repertoires in COVID-19. Repertoires were generated with immunoSEQ multiplex PCR, while TCRdb's copy carries only in-frame clones and drops some. This table holds over 250,000 clones, around 89% found once. Sequencing used PBMCs or T cells enriched from blood (not recorded which). The receptor set was obtained from a woman aged 55-69 years in a cohort exposed to, infected with or recovered from COVID-19 (not recorded which).

This chain connects TRBV6-5 to TRBJ1-2; tentatively, D is TRBD1 (5 bases). Trimming shortened V by 7 bases and J by 4 bases, and 10 bases separated the two germline ends. This CDR3 has 12 amino acids. Germline V lookup: CDR1 MNHEY, CDR2 SVGAGI. CDR3 loop: CASTRQSYGYTF. Written as DNA, the CDR3 is TGTGCCAGCACCCGACAGTCCTATGGCTACACCTTC.

V is TRBV30 and J is TRBJ1-2; TRBD1 is a possible D gene (5 bases). The CDR3 runs 12 residues. Trimming stripped 3 bases from V and 4 bases from J, with 9 bases between. In germline, CDR1 is GTSNPN, CDR2 SVGIG (reference sequence). The CDR3 here is CAWRVDSYGYTF. The CDR3 nucleotides are TGTGCCTGGAGGGTTGACAGCTATGGCTACACCTTC.

The chain combines TRBV19 with TRBJ2-1, with 12 positions matching TRBD2. This CDR3 region has 15 residues. The V gene's germline CDR1 is LNHDA and CDR2 SQIVND (reference sequence). V gave up 6 bases and J gave up 3 bases; unmatched junction bases: 3. The CDR3: CASSQTSGSYNEQFF. The CDR3 DNA reads TGTGCCAGTAGCCAGACTAGCGGGAGCTACAATGAGCAGTTCTTC.

The chain is built from TRBV3-1 (or the pseudogene TRBV3-2) and TRBJ2-7; TRBD2 matches 7 bases. The junction had 9 bases not matched to a gene; V was cut back by 0 bases and J by 7 bases. CDR3 length: 15 residues. Germline values: CDR1 LGHDT, CDR2 YNNKEL (reference sequence). The CDR3 sequence is CASSQEPGGSGEQYF. The DNA of the CDR3 is TGTGCCAGCAGCCAAGAACCTGGCGGGAGTGGGGAGCAGTACTTC.

The chain joins TRBV7-9 to TRBJ1-1; no reliable D call. Trimming shortened V by 0 bases and J by 2 bases, and 7 bases separated the two germline ends. The germline CDR1 and CDR2 sequences are SEHNR and FQNEAQ (reference sequence). The CDR3 extends over 14 amino acids. In DNA, the CDR3 is TGTGCCAGCAGCTTAGCCCGCGGTAACACTGAAGCTTTCTTT. It specifies CASSLARGNTEAFF.

The chain uses TRBV4-1 and TRBJ1-3, with D tentatively TRBD1 (5 bases). CDR1 and CDR2 from the germline V gene are MGHRA and YSYEKL. Trimming pared 4 bases from V and 0 bases from J, leaving 10 bases between. There are 15 residues in the CDR3. The CDR3 region is CASSLRQNSGNTIYF. Written as DNA, the CDR3 is TGCGCCAGCAGCCTTCGACAGAACTCTGGAAACACCATATATTTT.

The rearrangement joins TRBV14 to TRBJ2-1; a possible D gene is TRBD2 (6 bases). CDR3 length: 16 amino acids. In germline, CDR1 is SGHDN, CDR2 FVKESK. Deletions cut 1 base from V and 5 bases from J, with 15 bases between. CDR3 DNA sequence: TGTGCCAGCAGCCAAGGTAGGGCGGGACTTAACAATGAGCAGTTCTTC. Translating it yields CASSQGRAGLNNEQFF. Filled out from reference TRBV14 and TRBJ2-1, the complete variable domain reads EAGVTQFPSHSVIEKGQTVTLRCDPISGHDNLYWYRRVMGKEIKFLLHFVKESKQDESGMPNNRFLAERTGGTYSTLKVQPAELEDSGVYFCASSQGRAGLNNEQFFGPGTRLTVL.

The chain combines TRBV19 with TRBJ2-7, with 10 positions matching TRBD1. This CDR3 has 15 amino acids. J gave up 2 bases and V 5 bases, and 6 bases lay outside the gene matches. Germline V CDR1 and CDR2: LNHDA, SQIVND (reference sequence). The CDR3 bases are TGTGCCAGTAGTCCCCGGGACAGGGGAACCTACGAGCAGTACTTC. Protein: CASSPRDRGTYEQYF.

V and J are TRBV27 and TRBJ2-7, with 9 nucleotides matching TRBD1. Germline trimming cut 4 bases from V and 3 bases from J; bases unmatched to any gene: 7. This CDR3 is 15 amino acids long. Germline CDR1 MNHEY, CDR2 SMNVEV (reference sequence). The CDR3 is CASSSYRDRVYEQYF. CDR3 DNA: TGTGCCAGCAGTTCGTACCGGGACAGGGTCTACGAGCAGTACTTC.